This T cell receptor (beta chain) was identified in a study of Ad26.COV2.S vaccination and SARS-CoV-2 variants. Sequencing was performed with immunoSEQ multiplex PCR; in TCRdb, only in-frame clones are kept and a portion is missing. The data hold 440,000 or so clones, with about 90% observed a single time. Unmatched junction bases numbered 7, after V lost 1 base and J lost 4 bases. Germline loops: CDR1 MGHDK, CDR2 SYGVNS. The CDR3 totals 16 residues. The treatment was: roughly 18 received Ad26.COV2.S at low or high dose, single or two shots; about 5 received placebo; per-sample allocation not given. Day 63 after the first injection of vaccine or placebo was the sampling time. The vaccine delivered Wuhan-strain SARS-CoV-2 spike through an Ad26 vector.

This TCR came from a person between 18 and 60 years old who received the Ad26.COV2.S COVID-19 vaccine or a placebo. Sequenced material: peripheral blood, taken in a trial of Ad26.COV2.S vaccine versus placebo. This chain links TRBV25-1 with TRBJ2-1, with TRBD2 identical over 7 bases. DNA of the CDR3: TGTGCCAGCAGTGAATCCCTAGCGGCTTTTTACAATGAGCAGTTCTTC. This codes for CASSESLAAFYNEQFF.